A single sample gave rise to the 17 T cell receptor beta chains below, sequenced in a study of identical twins. TCRdb ran MiXCR on the 5' RACE reads and lists one entry per CDR3 protein. The repertoire consists of about 570,000 distinct CDR3 sequences, with 9.6% occurring once and the leading ten covering under 3.5%. These data also formed part of another study, on yellow fever vaccine responses in identical twins.

Sequencing was carried out using PBMCs. The receptors shown here come from a woman aged 18-29 years in good health.

This chain uses TRBV5-1 with TRBJ2-5, with 10 bases that match TRBD1. After removal of 0 bases from V and 7 bases from J, the junction contained 9 bases not matched to a gene. This CDR3 is 16 amino acids long. CDR1 and CDR2 (germline): SGHRS, YFSETQ. The CDR3 spells CASSLEPLGQGGTQYF. As DNA, the CDR3 is TGCGCCAGCAGCTTGGAACCGTTAGGACAGGGGGGGACCCAGTACTTC.

This clonotype has a handful of counts. The chain couples TRBV4-3 to TRBJ2-3; the D gene is possibly TRBD1 (5 bases). This CDR3 is built from 17 residues. The germline V gene encodes CDR1 LGHNA and CDR2 YSLEER. V dropped 0 bases and J dropped 0 bases, with 13 bases sitting between them. CDR3 in amino acids: CASSQDPAGSSTDTQYF. DNA for the CDR3: TGCGCCAGCAGCCAAGATCCGGCAGGGTCAAGCACAGATACGCAGTATTTT.

In its sample, this clonotype was seen a few times. The J gene is TRBJ2-1, the V gene TRBV6-2 or TRBV6-3; TRBD2 matches 11 bases. The CDR3 runs to 15 residues. Germline CDR1 is MNHEY and CDR2 is SVGEGT. Trimming removed 8 bases from V and 2 bases from J; junction bases left unmatched: 5. CDR3 coding DNA: TGTGCCAGCCTACGGACTAGCGGGCCCTACAATGAGCAGTTCTTC. The encoded protein is CASLRTSGPYNEQFF.

This clonotype has only a few counts. The J gene is TRBJ2-7, the V gene TRBV6-1; 9 bases map to TRBD1. V was clipped by 2 bases and J by 4 bases; unmatched bases: 6. The germline gives CDR1 MNHNS, CDR2 SASEGT. The CDR3 is made up of 15 amino acids. The CDR3 sequence: CASSETGTGWYEQYF. CDR3 nucleotides: TGTGCCAGCAGTGAAACCGGGACAGGGTGGTACGAGCAGTACTTC.

The CDR3 region is CASSPQPRRANEQFF. The CDR3 DNA is TGTGCCAGCAGCCCTCAACCGCGCAGGGCTAATGAGCAGTTCTTC. This sequence joins TRBV7-8 and TRBJ2-1, with D perhaps TRBD1 (5 bases). Germline-derived CDR1 and CDR2 are SGHVS and FQNEAQ. Trimming left V 5 bases short and J 7 bases short, with 18 bases between. This CDR3 spans 15 amino acids.

Ten or more counts support this clonotype. This chain joins TRBV12-3 or TRBV12-4 and TRBJ1-1; D remains unclear. V gave up 3 bases and J gave up 7 bases, with 6 bases separating them. The CDR3 spans 11 residues. CDR3 sequence: CASSFKFEAFF. CDR3 bases: TGTGCCAGCAGTTTTAAGTTTGAAGCTTTCTTT.

This clonotype was observed a few times. The CDR3 spells CASSPNGTAVRTQYF. The CDR3 region has the DNA TGTGCCAGCTCTCCTAACGGGACAGCGGTTAGGACCCAGTACTTC. The V call is TRBV18, the J call TRBJ2-5; TRBD1 matches at 7 bases. The germline V gene has CDR1 KGHSH and CDR2 LQKENI. There are 15 residues in the CDR3. The V segment lost 6 bases and the J segment 7 bases; nucleotides outside the gene matches: 14. The variable domain in full, with the rest retrieved from reference TRBV18 and TRBJ2-5, is NAGVMQNPRHLVRRRGQEARLRCSPMKGHSHVYWYRQLPEEGLKFMVYLQKENIIDESGMPKERFSAEFPKEGPSILRIQQVVRGDSAAYFCASSPNGTAVRTQYFGPGTRLLVL.

At least ten counts were recorded for this clonotype. J is TRBJ1-6 and V is TRBV12-3 or TRBV12-4, with unresolved D. The CDR3 extends over 15 amino acids. V was shortened by 7 bases and J by 7 bases, with 17 bases between the two germline ends. The CDR3 sequence: CASTGPGSENSPLHF. Written as DNA, the CDR3 is TGTGCCAGCACCGGCCCGGGGAGTGAGAATTCACCCCTCCACTTT.

The rearrangement uses TRBV12-3 or TRBV12-4 and TRBJ1-1, with D tentatively TRBD1 (6 bases). This CDR3 comprises 14 residues. V lost 6 bases and J lost 6, with 17 bases in between. The CDR3 DNA reads as TGTGCCAGCAGACCCCCCCTGGGGGCCCCTGAAGCTTTCTTT. Protein sequence: CASRPPLGAPEAFF.

This rearrangement joins TRBV27 to TRBJ2-2; possibly TRBD2 for D (5 bases). CDR1 is MNHEY and CDR2 is SMNVEV in the germline V gene (reference sequence). Trimming left V 2 bases short and J 4 bases short, with 8 bases between. The CDR3 is 14 amino acids. The DNA of the CDR3 is TGTGCCAGCAGTTTAATGGGGAGCACCGGGGAGCTGTTTTTT. It is translated as CASSLMGSTGELFF.

This chain links TRBV6-5 with TRBJ2-1; 12 nucleotides agree with TRBD2. This CDR3 is 19 amino acids long. V was pared by 4 bases and J by 0 bases, with 10 bases of the junction left unmatched. Germline CDR1 is MNHEY and CDR2 is SVGAGI. The DNA of the CDR3 is TGTGCCAGCAGTTCAAGACTAGCGGGGGCCACGTCCTCCTACAATGAGCAGTTCTTC. Protein sequence: CASSSRLAGATSSYNEQFF.

V gene TRBV2 combines with J gene TRBJ1-6, with a tentative D call TRBD1 (6 bases). The CDR3 extends over 13 amino acids. Germline CDR1 SNHLY, CDR2 FYNNEI. Deletions cut 7 bases from V and 5 bases from J, with 9 bases between. The CDR3 DNA reads TGTGCCAGCAAGAGGACAGATAATTCACCCCTCCACTTT. Residues: CASKRTDNSPLHF.

This clonotype has just a few counts. CDR3 DNA: TGTGCCATCGCGGATGGGCGTAGGCCGGAGACCCAGTACTTC. It translates to CAIADGRRPETQYF. V is TRBV10-3 and J is TRBJ2-5; D unresolved. This CDR3 region has 14 residues. Between the trimmed V and J ends, which lost 8 bases and 5 bases, there was a span of 18 bases. CDR1 is ENHRY, CDR2 SYGVKD, per germline.

This clonotype has a handful of counts. The chain has TRBV6-5 and TRBJ2-1; D unresolved. CDR1 is MNHEY and CDR2 is SVGAGI in the germline V gene. V was clipped by 7 bases and J by 1 base, with 17 bases between them. The CDR3 has 16 residues. The CDR3 DNA follows: TGTGCCAGCACTCCTGACTCCTATTCATCCTACAATGAGCAGTTCTTC. Translated, it gives CASTPDSYSSYNEQFF.

This clonotype was detected only a few times. The chain uses TRBV12-3 or TRBV12-4 and TRBJ1-2; no clear D gene. The CDR3 is 14 amino acids. The V end lost 0 bases, the J end lost 7 bases, and 12 bases lay between the germline ends. The CDR3 region has the DNA TGTGCCAGCAGTTTAGCATTGGGGATTTCTGGCTACACCTTC. Its translation: CASSLALGISGYTF.

The CDR3 region has the DNA TGTGCCAGCAGCCCAGAAGCGGGGGCCACAGATACGCAGTATTTT. This gives the protein CASSPEAGATDTQYF. The chain has TRBV3-1 and TRBJ2-3, with 8 positions matching TRBD2. Germline CDR1 is LGHDT and CDR2 is YNNKEL (reference sequence). The CDR3 consists of 15 residues. The J segment lost 2 bases and the V segment lost 4 bases, leaving 5 bases of the junction unmatched.

In its sample, this clonotype was seen a few times. This chain connects TRBV29-1 to TRBJ2-1, with TRBD1 matching over 12 bases. CDR1 SQVTM and CDR2 ANQGSEA come from the germline V gene. The J segment lost 8 bases and the V segment lost 5 bases, leaving 16 bases of the junction unmatched. The CDR3 covers 17 residues. The CDR3 loop reads CSVIGGDRGREVYEQFF. DNA of the CDR3: TGCAGCGTTATCGGTGGGGACAGGGGGCGCGAAGTCTATGAGCAGTTCTTC.